These 7 T cell receptor beta chains were all obtained from the same sample, sequenced in a study of human T cells and chemical hapten exposure. TCRdb re-called the RACE reads through MiXCR, storing one row per CDR3 protein. The table includes 85,000 to 100,000 distinct CDR3 sequences, approximately 11% detected once. Time point in this sample: patch test 2, 6 weeks after DPC sensitization. Treatment given: therapeutic diphenylcyclopropenone sensitization with weekly scalp DPC. This specimen consisted of whole blood, obtained in connection with sensitization to the hapten diphenylcyclopropenone (DPC). These receptors were taken from a man in his forties or fifties with alopecia areata. Some clones in this sample may be carry-over from other donors' samples.

The J gene is TRBJ2-3, the V gene TRBV7-9; TRBD2 might be the D (6 bases). V lost 2 bases, J lost 1 base, and 7 bases lay in between. This CDR3 contains 14 residues. Germline values: CDR1 SEHNR, CDR2 FQNEAQ (reference sequence). The DNA for the CDR3 is TGTGCCAGCAGCTTACTAGCGCGCACAGATACGCAGTATTTT. Protein sequence: CASSLLARTDTQYF.

This clonotype appeared a few times. The chain joins TRBV7-2 to TRBJ1-2; unclear D gene. Trimming pared 5 bases from V and 4 bases from J, leaving 14 bases between. The CDR3 is 14 amino acids. Germline CDR1 is SGHTA and CDR2 is FQGNSA. The CDR3: CASSPPTVSYGYTF. In DNA, the CDR3 is TGTGCCAGCAGCCCGCCCACAGTATCCTATGGCTACACCTTC.

A few counts support this clonotype. The chain couples TRBV7-2 to TRBJ2-1, with 8 positions matching TRBD1. In germline, CDR1 is SGHTA, CDR2 FQGNSA. Trimming at V came to 1 base and at J to 8 bases, leaving 7 bases not matched to a gene. The length of the CDR3 is 15 residues. The CDR3 sequence is CASSLVTDRGYEQFF. The CDR3, as DNA: TGTGCCAGCAGCTTAGTAACAGACAGGGGTTATGAGCAGTTCTTC.

V usage is TRBV19 and J usage is TRBJ2-4, with 10 positions matching TRBD2. CDR1 is LNHDA and CDR2 is SQIVND in the germline V gene (reference sequence). The CDR3 is 14 amino acids. With 9 bases clipped from V and 2 bases from J, the junction kept 4 bases outside the gene matches. DNA for the CDR3: TGTGCCAGCGGACTAGCGGACTCCAAAAACATTCAGTACTTC. This gives the protein CASGLADSKNIQYF.

At least ten counts were recorded for this clonotype. The chain recombines TRBV4-3 with TRBJ1-3; D remains unclear. The CDR3 runs 15 residues. Trimming cost V 4 bases and J 2 bases, with 12 bases left between them. The germline gives CDR1 LGHNA, CDR2 YSLEER. This CDR3 reads CASSRAGSPGNTIYF. The DNA for the CDR3 is TGCGCCAGCAGCCGAGCCGGGTCCCCTGGAAACACCATATATTTT.

In its sample, this clonotype was seen many times. As the CDR3 is not closed by the conserved phenylalanine or tryptophan, this likely results from a read error. No DNA is shown, since the ends of the CDR3 on it are uncertain; the CDR3 is the one TCRdb lists. The V gene is TRBV30, the J gene TRBJ2-7. The CDR3 is made up of 8 amino acids, end residues included. Germline CDR1 reads GTSNPN; CDR2 reads SVGIG (reference sequence). CDR3 region: CAWSVFKD.

The chain employs TRBV3-1 and TRBJ2-5; D ambiguous. Trimming took 1 base from V and 5 from J, leaving 11 bases between them. The V gene's germline CDR1 is LGHDT and CDR2 YNNKEL (reference sequence). The CDR3 length is 14 residues. CDR3 sequence reads: CASSQVSQQETQYF. CDR3 DNA sequence: TGTGCCAGCAGCCAAGTGAGCCAGCAGGAGACCCAGTACTTC.